This T cell receptor (beta chain) was captured by sequencing in a study of T-cell memory formation after mild COVID-19. Regarding the study as a whole: Memory cells collected pre-infection included some clones that later responded, suggesting cross-reactive memory joined. Among clones contracting day 15 to 85, CD4/CD8 was balanced, whereas later expanders leaned CD4+.

About this clonotype itself: No antigen is known for it.

Trimming took 5 bases from V and 5 from J, leaving 7 bases between them. Germline V gives CDR1 SGHTA, CDR2 FQGNSA. The CDR3 has 12 residues. A 5'RACE reaction primed in the constant segment made cDNA libraries of TCR alpha and TCR beta, and these carried sample barcodes and UMIs. TCRdb re-analysed the 5' RACE reads in MiXCR, keeping a single row per CDR3 protein. Of roughly 130,000 distinct CDR3 sequences in the sample, about 5.9% were seen once. The sequence came from an adult woman who had mild COVID-19 (a few samples of this study predate the infection). Cell type and time point are not known. What was sequenced was PBMCs or a T cell subset sorted from them (not recorded which). V and J are TRBV7-2 and TRBJ2-1; D not certain. CDR3 nucleotide sequence: TGTGCCAGCAGCATACTCGACAATGAGCAGTTCTTC. Its translation is CASSILDNEQFF.